This T cell receptor (beta chain) was captured by sequencing in a study of blood T cell repertoires in COVID-19. Study-wide background: The United States, Italy and Spain were the sources of the acute and convalescent COVID-19 samples. From T cells, B-cell-depleted T cells, or PBMCs came the material, which was cDNA or gDNA.

How the authors handled the data: Reference gene primer amplification gave estimated nucleated cell counts. Assay: immunoSEQ multiplex PCR; the TCRdb copy retains only in-frame clones and omits some. D and trimming come from the DNA, and the V and J calls and clone size come from that table. In the table there are a few hundred thousand clones, around 88% of which are singletons. V lost 5 bases and J lost 4; bases outside the gene matches: 11. Germline values: CDR1 LNHDA, CDR2 SQIVND (reference sequence). CDR3 length: 16 amino acids. The source of this sequence is a man aged 25 to 40 with acute or convalescent COVID-19. The sequenced sample consisted of peripheral blood. J is TRBJ1-2 and V is TRBV19; 9 bases match TRBD1. This chain's CDR3 is CASSQGDRARVYGYTF. As DNA, the CDR3 is TGTGCCAGTAGTCAAGGGGACAGGGCTCGAGTCTATGGCTACACCTTC.